The TCR beta chain under discussion was sequenced for a study of T cell repertoires in cytomegalovirus infection. Study summary: Matching HLA type and CMV infection were both indicated by public TCR beta signatures. Study observations and caveats: Carriage of CMV together with the relevant HLA was identifiable through cumulative public TCR beta family frequency. The ex vivo response was dominated by HLA-C-restricted CMV-specific TCR beta clonotypes.

This clonotype appeared a few times. Its target is not known. TCRdb re-called the reads with MiXCR, one entry per CDR3 protein. The table records some 400,000 distinct CDR3 sequences, roughly 30% of them present only once. CDR1 is SEHNR, CDR2 FQNEAQ, per germline (reference sequence). V lost 8 bases to trimming and J lost 3 bases; unmatched junction nucleotides: 8. This CDR3 is built from 15 residues. J is TRBJ1-1 and V is TRBV7-9, with 11 bases matching TRBD1. Material for sequencing was PBMCs. The receptor was derived from a human donor in good health (CMV status not recorded). Some clones in this sample may be carry-over from other donors' samples. The DNA for the CDR3 is TGTGCCAGCCGGGGAGGGGACAGGGGGGACACTGAAGCTTTCTTT. Its protein is CASRGGDRGDTEAFF. Full variable domain (remainder filled in from reference TRBV7-9 and TRBJ1-1): DTGVSQNPRHKITKRGQNVTFRCDPISEHNRLYWYRQTLGQGPEFLTYFQNEAQLEKSRLLSDRFSAERPKGSFSTLEIQRTEQGDSAMYLCASRGGDRGDTEAFFGQGTRLTVV.